This T cell receptor beta chain derives from a study of control samples from healthy donors and cancer patients. CDR3 size: 15 residues. V lost 1 base and J 6 bases, leaving 12 bases between the germline ends. Germline CDR1 is SGHVS and CDR2 is FQNEAQ. Assay used: immunoSEQ multiplex PCR; TCRdb lists only in-frame clones, some missing. This table has around 84,000 clones, around 83% appearing once. The sequence came from a man between 60 and 75 years old with head and neck cancer. The gene calls are TRBV7-8 and TRBJ1-4; D unclear. Specimen: PBMCs. The CDR3 DNA reads as TGTGCCAGCAGCTTAGTCCCGGGTGGGGATGAAAAACTGTTTTTT. Protein product: CASSLVPGGDEKLFF.